The 6 T cell receptor beta chains presented below share a single source sample, sequenced in a study of shared clonotypes between healthy human individuals. Using immunoSEQ multiplex PCR, the repertoire was profiled, and TCRdb retains in-frame clones only, with some absent. The data contain approximately 600,000 clones, about 95% of them seen just once; the ten biggest clones take up approximately 0.11%. The naive CD8 fraction comprised CD45RO-negative cells positively selected for CCR7 and excluded terminally differentiated effector memory CD45RA+ cells. The source material was naive CD8+ T cells sorted from blood. The receptor source for this set is a woman in her thirties in good health.

This chain links TRBV6-6 with TRBJ2-2, with D uncertain. CDR1 MNHNY and CDR2 SVGAGI come from the germline V gene (reference sequence). V was clipped by 2 bases and J by 0 bases, with 4 bases between them. This CDR3 spans 14 amino acids. CDR3 DNA sequence: TGTGCCAGCAGTTACCTCGCGAACACCGGGGAGCTGTTTTTT. The encoded protein is CASSYLANTGELFF.

This rearrangement joins TRBV9 to TRBJ1-5, with D possibly being TRBD1 (5 bases). The V end was cut by 3 bases, the J end by 7 bases, with 8 bases between. The CDR3 totals 12 residues. Germline values: CDR1 SGDLS, CDR2 YYNGEE. The CDR3 DNA reads TGTGCCAGCAGCGGCAGGGACCAGCCCCAGCATTTT. Residues: CASSGRDQPQHF.

This chain uses TRBV6-5 with TRBJ2-3, with 11 positions matching TRBD2. CDR1 is MNHEY and CDR2 is SVGAGI in the germline V gene. The CDR3 sequence is 15 residues long. V lost 5 bases, J lost 4 bases, and 5 bases stayed unmatched. CDR3 loop: CASSPTSGKADTQYF. The CDR3 DNA reads TGTGCCAGCAGTCCGACTAGCGGGAAAGCAGATACGCAGTATTTT.

The chain uses TRBV4-2 and TRBJ2-2; D is uncertain. The V gene's germline CDR1 is LGHNA and CDR2 YNFKEQ. This CDR3 has 14 amino acids. V lost 6 bases and J 1 base, leaving 9 bases between the germline ends. Written as DNA, the CDR3 is TGTGCCAGCAGGGGAACTGGGAACACCGGGGAGCTGTTTTTT. The encoded protein is CASRGTGNTGELFF.

The rearrangement uses TRBV5-6 and TRBJ2-7; no clear D. The CDR3 is 11 residues long. The germline CDR1 and CDR2 sequences are SGHDT and YYEEEE. V lost 0 bases and J lost 5, with 3 bases in between. The CDR3 reads CASSLGNEQYF. Here the CDR3 DNA reads TGTGCCAGCAGCTTGGGAAACGAGCAGTACTTC.

This clone was recorded once. The chain is built from TRBV7-9 and TRBJ1-2, with D unresolved. V was cut by 5 bases and J by 1 base, with 17 bases left in between. This CDR3 contains 16 residues. Germline-derived CDR1 and CDR2 are SEHNR and FQNEAQ (reference sequence). The CDR3 loop is CASSLGREEYNYGYTF. The CDR3 nucleotides are TGTGCCAGCAGCCTAGGTCGGGAGGAGTATAACTATGGCTACACCTTC.